Sequencing of this T cell receptor beta chain was carried out in a study of blood T cell repertoires in COVID-19. Study-wide context: Spain, Italy and the United States supplied samples that represented acute and convalescent COVID-19.

Those enrolled in Seattle joined during active infection and were followed longitudinally afterward. Measured with immunoSEQ multiplex PCR; TCRdb has only the in-frame clones, and not every one. The sample carries over 250,000 clones, more than 90% recorded once. V lost 2 bases, J lost 0 bases, and 5 bases lay in between. The CDR3 covers 13 residues. Germline assignment: CDR1 SGDLS and CDR2 YYNGEE. Sequenced: peripheral blood. V is TRBV9 and J is TRBJ1-1, with D unclear. This sequence was found in a person aged 18-35 years with COVID-19, enrolled during active disease. This CDR3 reads CASSVALNTEAFF. DNA for the CDR3: TGTGCCAGCAGCGTGGCCTTGAACACTGAAGCTTTCTTT. The whole variable domain, filled in from reference TRBV9 and TRBJ1-1, reads DSGVTQTPKHLITATGQRVTLRCSPRSGDLSVYWYQQSLDQGLQFLIQYYNGEERAKGNILERFSAQQFPDLHSELNLSSLELGDSALYFCASSVALNTEAFFGQGTRLTVV.